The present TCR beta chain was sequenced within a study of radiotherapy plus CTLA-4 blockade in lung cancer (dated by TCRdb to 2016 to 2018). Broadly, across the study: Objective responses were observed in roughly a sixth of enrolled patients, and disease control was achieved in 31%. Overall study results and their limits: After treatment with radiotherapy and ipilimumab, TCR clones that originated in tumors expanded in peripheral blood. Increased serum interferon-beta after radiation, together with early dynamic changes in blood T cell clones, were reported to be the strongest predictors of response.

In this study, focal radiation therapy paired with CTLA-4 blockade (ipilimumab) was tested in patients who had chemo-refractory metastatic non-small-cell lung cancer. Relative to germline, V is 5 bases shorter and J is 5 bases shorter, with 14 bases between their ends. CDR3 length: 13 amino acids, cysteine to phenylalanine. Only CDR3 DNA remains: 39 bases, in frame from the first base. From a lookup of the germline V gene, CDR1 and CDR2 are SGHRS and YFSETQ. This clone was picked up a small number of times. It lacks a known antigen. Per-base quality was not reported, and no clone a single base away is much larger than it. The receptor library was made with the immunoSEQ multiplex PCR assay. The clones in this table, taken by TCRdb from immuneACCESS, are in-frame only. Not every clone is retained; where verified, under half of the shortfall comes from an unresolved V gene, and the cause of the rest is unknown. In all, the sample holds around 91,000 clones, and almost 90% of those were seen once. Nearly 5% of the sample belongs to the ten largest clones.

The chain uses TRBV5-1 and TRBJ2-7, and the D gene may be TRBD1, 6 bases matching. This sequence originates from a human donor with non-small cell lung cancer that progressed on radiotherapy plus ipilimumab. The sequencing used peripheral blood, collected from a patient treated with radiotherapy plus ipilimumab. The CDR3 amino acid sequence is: CASSSGTSDEQYF. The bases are TGCGCCAGCAGTTCGGGGACAAGTGACGAGCAGTACTTC. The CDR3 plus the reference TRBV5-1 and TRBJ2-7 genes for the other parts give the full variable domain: KAGVTQTPRYLIKTRGQQVTLSCSPISGHRSVSWYQQTPGQGLQFLFEYFSETQRNKGNFPGRFSGRQFSNSRSEMNVSTLELGDSALYLCASSSGTSDEQYFGPGTRLTVT.